This entry is about one T cell receptor beta chain. Its target is unknown. Losses at the gene ends were 2 bases for V and 4 bases for J; bases not matched to a gene: 13. CDR3 size: 19 residues. In germline, CDR1 is SGHTA, CDR2 FQGNSA. This record belongs to a study of brain T cells in children with intractable seizures. Study results and caveats: HCMV serostatus was not known, and viral specificity came from CDR3 similarity only. Absence of clones before surgery may stem from lower sequencing depth.

The time point: blood from clinic visit 5 months post-surgery; TSC patient then seizure free. Sequencing was limited to surgery cases with top T cell transcript signatures in brain tissue. At least one anti-epileptic drug was given before surgery. Only in-frame clones appear in the TCRdb table, and some are missing; sequencing was by immunoSEQ multiplex PCR. The data hold about 340,000 clones, with approximately 93% observed a single time. The sequencing used peripheral blood, collected around 5 months after surgery. The clonotype originates from a boy in the first two years of life with tuberous sclerosis and intractable seizures. The chain recombines TRBV7-2 with TRBJ2-1; 11 nucleotides agree with TRBD2. The CDR3 sequence is CASSLNGVTGTSGYNEQFF. In DNA form, the CDR3 reads TGTGCCAGCAGCTTAAACGGGGTAACCGGGACTAGCGGATACAATGAGCAGTTCTTC.